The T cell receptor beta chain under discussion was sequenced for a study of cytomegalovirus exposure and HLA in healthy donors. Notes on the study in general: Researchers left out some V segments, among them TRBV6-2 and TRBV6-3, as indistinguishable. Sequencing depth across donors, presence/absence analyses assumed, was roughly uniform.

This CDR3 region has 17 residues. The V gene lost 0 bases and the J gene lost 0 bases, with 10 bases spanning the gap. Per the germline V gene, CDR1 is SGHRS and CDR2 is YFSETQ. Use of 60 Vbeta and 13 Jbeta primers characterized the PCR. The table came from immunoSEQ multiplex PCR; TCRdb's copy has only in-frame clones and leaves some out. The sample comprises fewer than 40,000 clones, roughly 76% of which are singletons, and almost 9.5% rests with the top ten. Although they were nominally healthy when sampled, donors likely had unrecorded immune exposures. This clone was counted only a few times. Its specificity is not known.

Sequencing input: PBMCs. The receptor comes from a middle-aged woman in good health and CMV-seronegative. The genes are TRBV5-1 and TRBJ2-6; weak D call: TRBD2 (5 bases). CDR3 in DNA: TGCGCCAGCAGCTTGGCCGTAGGGAGCTCTGGGGCCAACGTCCTGACTTTC. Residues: CASSLAVGSSGANVLTF.